This T cell receptor (beta chain) comes out of a study of cytomegalovirus exposure and HLA in healthy donors. PCR amplification relied on 60 Vbeta primers (plus 13 Jbeta primers). TCRdb's table, derived via immunoSEQ multiplex PCR, lists solely in-frame clones and lacks some. The sample consists of 120,000 to 150,000 clones, more than 60% of them appearing once. Study-level results: Later analysis placed DRB1 highest and HLA-C lowest in TCR association rates, which differed by HLA locus. Investigators reported under 200 TCR beta chains as tied to cytomegalovirus. A missense DCLRE1C variant was associated with V- and J-gene trimming of TCR beta chains in a later analysis, and an independent cohort replicated the association. Most TCRs appeared rarely, but some public TCRs recurred in many donors.

This CDR3 region has 12 residues. V was clipped by 5 bases and J by 7 bases, with 9 bases between them. The germline gives CDR1 MDHEN, CDR2 SYDVKM. Details on this clone: What it binds is not known.

The sequencing input was PBMCs. This TCR was sampled from a woman between 45 and 60 years old in good health and CMV-seropositive. The chain recombines TRBV28 with TRBJ1-5; no definite D call. In nucleotides, the CDR3 is TGTGCCAGCAGTGGTTCGCGGCAGCCCCAGCATTTT. Translated, it gives CASSGSRQPQHF.